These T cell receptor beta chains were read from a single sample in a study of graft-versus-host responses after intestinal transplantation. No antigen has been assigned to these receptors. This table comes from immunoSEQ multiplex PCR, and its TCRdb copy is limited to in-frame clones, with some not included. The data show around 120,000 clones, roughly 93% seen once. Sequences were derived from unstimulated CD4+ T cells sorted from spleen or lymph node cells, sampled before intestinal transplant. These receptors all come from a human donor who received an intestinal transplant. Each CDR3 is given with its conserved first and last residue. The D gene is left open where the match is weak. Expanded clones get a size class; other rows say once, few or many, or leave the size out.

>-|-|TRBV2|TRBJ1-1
CASSESHTVNTEAFF
TGTGCCAGCAGTGAATCCCACACAGTGAACACTGAAGCTTTCTTT
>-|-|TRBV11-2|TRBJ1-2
CASTSEGLPNYGYTF
TGTGCCAGCACTTCCGAGGGACTTCCTAACTATGGCTACACCTTC
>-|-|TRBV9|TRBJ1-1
CASSVADGGGTAFF
TGTGCCAGCAGCGTAGCCGATGGGGGGGGCACAGCTTTCTTT
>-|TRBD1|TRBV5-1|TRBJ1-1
CASSRGQGTEAFF
TGCGCCAGCAGCCGGGGACAGGGGACTGAAGCTTTCTTT
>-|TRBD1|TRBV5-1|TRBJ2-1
CASSLASGQGREFF
TGCGCCAGCAGCTTGGCCTCGGGACAGGGAAGGGAGTTCTTC
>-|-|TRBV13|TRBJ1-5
CASSRRGANSNQPQHF
TGTGCCAGCAGCCGCAGGGGCGCGAATAGCAATCAGCCCCAGCATTTT
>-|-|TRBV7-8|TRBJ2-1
CASSFADLISEQFF
TGTGCCAGCAGCTTCGCTGACCTTATCAGTGAGCAGTTCTTC
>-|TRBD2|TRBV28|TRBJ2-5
CASSQTGTSGETQYF
TGTGCCAGCAGTCAAACCGGGACTAGCGGGGAGACCCAGTACTTC
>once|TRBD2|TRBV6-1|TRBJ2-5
CASSGTSGRQETQYF
TGTGCCAGCAGTGGAACTAGCGGGAGGCAAGAGACCCAGTACTTC
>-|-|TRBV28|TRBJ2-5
CASRNSRETQYF
TGTGCCAGCAGAAACTCTAGAGAGACCCAGTACTTC
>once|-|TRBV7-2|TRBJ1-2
CASPEVYGYTF
TGTGCCAGCCCGGAGGTCTATGGCTACACCTTC
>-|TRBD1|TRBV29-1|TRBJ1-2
CSVGTGLRHGYTF
TGCAGCGTTGGGACAGGGTTGAGGCATGGCTACACCTTC
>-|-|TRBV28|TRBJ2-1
CASSLGRAVEQFF
TGTGCCAGCAGTTTAGGACGGGCCGTTGAGCAGTTCTTC
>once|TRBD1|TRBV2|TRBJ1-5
CASSPGGGSNQPQHF
TGTGCCAGCAGTCCCGGAGGGGGCAGCAATCAACCCCAGCATTTT
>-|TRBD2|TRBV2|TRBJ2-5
CASRPSGWAQYF
TGTGCCAGCAGGCCTAGCGGTTGGGCCCAGTACTTC
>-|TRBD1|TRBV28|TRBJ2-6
CASTRGQTSGANVLTF
TGTGCCAGCACCCGGGGACAGACCTCTGGGGCCAACGTCCTGACTTTC
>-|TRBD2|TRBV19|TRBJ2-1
CASRGRAGVWNEQFF
TGTGCCAGTAGAGGAAGGGCGGGAGTCTGGAATGAGCAGTTCTTC
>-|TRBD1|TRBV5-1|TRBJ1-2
CASSGDRGEYGYTF
TGCGCCAGCAGCGGGGACAGGGGAGAATATGGCTACACCTTC
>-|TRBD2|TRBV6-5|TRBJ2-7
CASSYSRGTSGNEQYF
TGTGCCAGCAGTTACTCGAGGGGGACTAGCGGGAACGAGCAGTACTTC
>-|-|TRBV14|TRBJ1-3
CASSHPLPGTGNTIYF
TGTGCCAGCAGCCATCCCCTCCCAGGGACTGGAAACACCATATATTTT
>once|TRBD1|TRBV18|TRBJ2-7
CASSPQLAGGTGEQYF
TGTGCCAGCTCACCACAACTAGCAGGAGGGACAGGCGAGCAGTACTTC
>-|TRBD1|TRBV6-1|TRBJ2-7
CASSRTGVLGEQYF
TGTGCCAGCAGTCGGACAGGGGTCCTGGGGGAGCAGTACTTC
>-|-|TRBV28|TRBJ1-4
CASSFLGSLGEKLFF
TGTGCCAGCAGTTTTTTAGGTTCCCTAGGTGAAAAACTGTTTTTT